This T cell receptor (beta chain) was observed in a study of cytomegalovirus exposure and HLA in healthy donors. Amplification used 60 Vbeta primers and 13 Jbeta primers. Profiling relied on immunoSEQ multiplex PCR, and the TCRdb table lists in-frame clones only, not all of them. The data include 60,000 to 100,000 clones; the top ten clones carry about 4.6%. The CDR3 is 18 residues long. Unmatched junction bases numbered 5, after V lost 2 bases and J lost 0 bases. Germline assignment: CDR1 MGHRA and CDR2 YSYEKL. Input material: PBMCs. The chain is built from TRBV4-1 and TRBJ2-4, with TRBD2 identical over 12 bases. The receptor's source is a man aged 30 to 45 in good health and CMV-seronegative. The CDR3 reads CASSQRTSGVTAKNIQYF. The CDR3 DNA reads as TGCGCCAGCAGCCAACGGACTAGCGGGGTTACAGCCAAAAACATTCAGTACTTC.